This TCR beta chain comes out of a study of shared clonotypes between healthy human individuals. The CDR3 covers 13 residues. The germline gives CDR1 KGHSH, CDR2 LQKENI. V lost 5 bases, J lost 8 bases, and 12 bases lay in between. Method: immunoSEQ multiplex PCR; TCRdb's copy keeps in-frame clones and lacks some. The data contain 1.6 million or so clones, just under 99% of them seen just once; the ten biggest clones take up 0.36%. The clonotype originates from a man between 25 and 39 years old in good health. V gene TRBV18 combines with J gene TRBJ1-4; D is undetermined. Material: naive CD4+ T cells sorted from blood. As to subset: CD45RA+ positively selected. The CDR3 DNA reads TGTGCCAGCTCAGGGAGGGTTGACGAAAAACTGTTTTTT. This gives the protein CASSGRVDEKLFF.